The 14 T cell receptor beta chains reported below all come from one sample, sequenced in a study of patients and donors after allogeneic stem cell transplantation. MiXCR was run by TCRdb on the RT-PCR reads, yielding one entry per CDR3 protein. The sample contains approximately 37,000 distinct CDR3 sequences, 25% to 40% of which appear only once. Input material: blood, either unsorted or a sorted T cell fraction (not recorded which). All receptors come from a human donor who was either an allogeneic HSCT recipient or a stem cell or donor lymphocyte infusion donor (not recorded which). It is not recorded whose cells these are; they may come from a transplant donor.

The V call is TRBV12-3 or TRBV12-4, the J call TRBJ2-1; D is perhaps TRBD2 (5 bases). Trimming stripped 3 bases from V and 6 bases from J, with 15 bases between. The CDR3 is 15 amino acids. CDR3 in amino acids: CASSFRTGPGNEQFF. The CDR3 nucleotides read TGTGCCAGCAGTTTCCGGACTGGTCCTGGCAATGAGCAGTTCTTC.

DNA for the CDR3: TGTGCCAGCAGTTTAAAGGCCAGCTTCTATGGCTACACCTTC. Translated, it gives CASSLKASFYGYTF. V gene TRBV28 combines with J gene TRBJ1-2, with D uncertain. Deletions cut 2 bases from V and 4 bases from J, with 11 bases between. The CDR3 has 14 amino acids. Germline V gives CDR1 MDHEN, CDR2 SYDVKM.

The V gene is TRBV20-1, the J gene TRBJ2-1; 10 positions match TRBD2. Trimming took 3 bases from V and 4 from J; bases not matched to a gene: 6. The CDR3 is 15 residues long. Germline V gives CDR1 DFQATT, CDR2 SNEGSKA (reference sequence). The CDR3 spells CSARGGLAWYNEQFF. CDR3 in DNA: TGCAGTGCTAGGGGGGGACTAGCGTGGTACAATGAGCAGTTCTTC.

This clonotype was seen many times. Here the CDR3 DNA reads TGTGCCAGCAGCTTGGGCAGTTCCAATAACAATCAGCCCCAGCATTTT. Protein sequence: CASSLGSSNNNQPQHF. The chain has TRBV5-5 and TRBJ1-5; no reliable D call. CDR1 SGHKS and CDR2 YYEKEE come from the germline V gene (reference sequence). The CDR3 sequence is 16 residues long. V was pared by 0 bases and J by 3 bases, with 13 bases between.

The gene calls are TRBV28 and TRBJ2-4, with no clear D. The CDR3 totals 15 residues. CDR1 is MDHEN, CDR2 SYDVKM, per germline. V was clipped by 6 bases and J by 6 bases, with 18 bases between them. The CDR3 loop is CASSPLENALNIQYF. In DNA form, the CDR3 reads TGTGCCAGCAGCCCATTAGAAAACGCGCTAAACATTCAGTACTTC.

V gene TRBV6-2 or TRBV6-3 combines with J gene TRBJ2-1, with D unresolved. Trimming cost V 4 bases and J 7 bases, with 11 bases left between them. The CDR3 is 13 amino acids. The germline V gene has CDR1 MNHEY and CDR2 SVGEGT. The CDR3 sequence: CASSWQRPNEQFF. The CDR3 nucleotides read TGTGCCAGCAGTTGGCAGCGCCCAAATGAGCAGTTCTTC.

This clonotype occurred a few times. The V gene is TRBV30, the J gene TRBJ1-5; D unresolved. CDR1 is GTSNPN and CDR2 is SVGIG in the germline V gene (reference sequence). This CDR3 has 15 amino acids. Trimming stripped 0 bases from V and 1 base from J, with 10 bases between. The CDR3 DNA reads TGTGCCTGGAGTGTACGACCGGAAAGCAATCAGCCCCAGCATTTT. Encoded protein: CAWSVRPESNQPQHF.

This clonotype was picked up a small number of times. V usage is TRBV7-2 and J usage is TRBJ1-4, with TRBD1 matching over 7 bases. The CDR3 is 16 amino acids. The germline V gene encodes CDR1 SGHTA and CDR2 FQGNSA. Unmatched junction bases numbered 11, after V lost 5 bases and J lost 5 bases. CDR3 residues: CASSPRPGTANEKLFF. CDR3 coding DNA: TGTGCCAGCAGCCCTAGGCCCGGGACAGCGAATGAAAAACTGTTTTTT.

This clonotype has a handful of counts. This chain uses TRBV5-1 with TRBJ2-2; possible D gene TRBD2, 5 bases. The V gene lost 4 bases and the J gene lost 2 bases, with 6 bases spanning the gap. The CDR3 has 13 residues. The germline CDR1 and CDR2 sequences are SGHRS and YFSETQ. The CDR3 region has the DNA TGCGCCAGCAGCCGGGGAAACACCGGGGAGCTGTTTTTT. This sequence encodes CASSRGNTGELFF.

This clonotype was counted between two and nine times. The CDR3 DNA is TGCAGTGCTACCGGGTCGGGAAAGCAGTTCTTC. It encodes CSATGSGKQFF. This chain joins TRBV20-1 and TRBJ2-1, with D tentatively TRBD2 (5 bases). This CDR3 has 11 amino acids. CDR1 is DFQATT, CDR2 SNEGSKA, per germline (reference sequence). With 4 bases removed from V and 11 bases from J, the gap between germline ends came to 12 bases.

As DNA, the CDR3 is TGCGCCAGCAGCTCATACCTGACAGGACAAGAGACCCAGTACTTC. This gives the protein CASSSYLTGQETQYF. The chain carries TRBV5-1 and TRBJ2-5; D perhaps matches TRBD1 (6 bases). This CDR3 region has 15 residues. From germline, CDR1 is SGHRS and CDR2 YFSETQ. V was pared by 3 bases and J by 2 bases, with 14 bases between.

A few counts support this clonotype. The gene calls are TRBV7-3 and TRBJ1-2, with 7 nucleotides matching TRBD1. The CDR3 contains 13 residues. The V segment lost 5 bases and the J segment 4 bases; nucleotides outside the gene matches: 4. CDR1 is SGHTA and CDR2 is FQGTGA in the germline V gene. The DNA for the CDR3 is TGTGCCAGCAGCAACAACAGGGGCTATGGCTACACCTTC. This sequence encodes CASSNNRGYGYTF.

This chain links TRBV18 with TRBJ2-7; 7 nucleotides align to TRBD1. Germline loops: CDR1 KGHSH, CDR2 LQKENI. The V segment lost 3 bases and the J segment 3 bases; nucleotides outside the gene matches: 5. The CDR3 totals 14 residues. CDR3 loop: CASSPRQGNYEQYF. The CDR3 DNA reads TGTGCCAGCTCACCGCGACAGGGTAACTACGAGCAGTACTTC.

This sequence joins TRBV5-1 and TRBJ2-7; 7 bases are a match to TRBD1. Germline trimming cut 4 bases from V and 7 bases from J; bases unmatched to any gene: 14. This CDR3 comprises 15 residues. Germline lookup yields CDR1 SGHRS and CDR2 YFSETQ. CDR3 region: CASSVQDRSLSEQYF. The CDR3, as DNA: TGCGCCAGCAGCGTCCAGGACAGGTCCCTTTCGGAGCAGTACTTC.